A single sample is the source of the 16 T cell receptor beta chains below, sequenced in a study of blood T cell repertoires in COVID-19. TCRdb's table, derived via immunoSEQ multiplex PCR, lists solely in-frame clones and lacks some. The data show 200,000 to 250,000 clones, roughly 88% seen once. Sequenced: PBMCs or T cells enriched from blood (not recorded which). These receptor sequences come from a woman between 45 and 60 years old with acute COVID-19.

The chain recombines TRBV28 with TRBJ1-6; D unclear. Trimming shortened V by 2 bases and J by 8 bases, and 4 bases separated the two germline ends. The CDR3 extends over 12 amino acids. In germline, CDR1 is MDHEN, CDR2 SYDVKM. The CDR3 nucleotides are TGTGCCAGCAGTTTAGTATATTCACCCCTCCACTTT. Translated, it gives CASSLVYSPLHF.

The chain employs TRBV5-1 and TRBJ2-5, with TRBD1 identical over 7 bases. V was pared by 0 bases and J by 3 bases, with 2 bases of the junction left unmatched. Germline V gene lookup returns CDR1 SGHRS and CDR2 YFSETQ. CDR3 size: 14 residues. The CDR3 coding sequence is TGCGCCAGCAGCTTGGGGACAGGTGAAGAGACCCAGTACTTC. Amino acids: CASSLGTGEETQYF.

J is TRBJ2-7 and V is TRBV13, with D perhaps TRBD1 (5 bases). The CDR3 is 14 residues long. In germline, CDR1 is PRHDT, CDR2 FYEKMQ (reference sequence). The V and J ends lost 2 bases and 3 bases respectively, with 11 bases between them. The CDR3 DNA reads as TGTGCCAGCAGCTTATTACAGGAGAACTACGAGCAGTACTTC. Protein sequence: CASSLLQENYEQYF.

The J gene is TRBJ1-1, the V gene TRBV30; D is unresolved. The CDR3 is 12 amino acids. CDR1 and CDR2 (germline): GTSNPN, SVGIG (reference sequence). Trimming took 3 bases from V and 5 from J, leaving 10 bases between them. CDR3 amino acids: CAWRLRGTEAFF. The CDR3 nucleotides read TGTGCCTGGAGACTTCGGGGAACTGAAGCTTTCTTT.

The rearrangement links TRBV9 to TRBJ1-5; no firm D call. Germline assignment: CDR1 SGDLS and CDR2 YYNGEE. V was pared by 6 bases and J by 5 bases, with 18 bases between. The length of the CDR3 is 15 residues. The CDR3, as DNA: TGTGCCAGCAACAAAGCCGGGAACCACGATCAGCCCCAGCATTTT. This codes for CASNKAGNHDQPQHF. The whole variable domain, remainder taken from reference TRBV9 and TRBJ1-5, is DSGVTQTPKHLITATGQRVTLRCSPRSGDLSVYWYQQSLDQGLQFLIQYYNGEERAKGNILERFSAQQFPDLHSELNLSSLELGDSALYFCASNKAGNHDQPQHFGDGTRLSIL.

CDR3 coding DNA: TGTGCCAGCAGTTTTAGAAGGGGCTTCTCCTACAATGAGCAGTTCTTC. It specifies CASSFRRGFSYNEQFF. The chain couples TRBV27 to TRBJ2-1, with D maybe TRBD1 (5 bases). Germline V lookup: CDR1 MNHEY, CDR2 SMNVEV (reference sequence). This CDR3 contains 16 residues. V was cut by 3 bases and J by 0 bases, with 12 bases left in between.

The CDR3 DNA is TGTGCCAGCAGCCCGCGACTAGCGGGACTGGGCGGGGAGCTGTTTTTT. Protein sequence: CASSPRLAGLGGELFF. The V gene is TRBV14, the J gene TRBJ2-2, with 11 bases aligning to TRBD2. V was clipped by 4 bases and J by 7 bases; unmatched bases: 8. The CDR3 sequence is 16 residues long. Per the germline V gene, CDR1 is SGHDN and CDR2 is FVKESK.

V usage is TRBV28 and J usage is TRBJ2-7, with 7 bases matching TRBD1. There are 15 residues in the CDR3. From germline, CDR1 is MDHEN and CDR2 SYDVKM. Trimming at V came to 3 bases and at J to 2 bases, leaving 7 bases not matched to a gene. The CDR3 DNA reads as TGTGCCAGCAGTTTGACAGGGCGTCGAACCTACGAGCAGTACTTC. It translates to CASSLTGRRTYEQYF. Together with reference TRBV28 and TRBJ2-7, the CDR3 gives the full variable domain: DVKVTQSSRYLVKRTGEKVFLECVQDMDHENMFWYRQDPGLGLRLIYFSYDVKMKEKGDIPEGYSVSREKKERFSLILESASTNQTSMYLCASSLTGRRTYEQYFGPGTRLTVT.

This chain uses TRBV13 with TRBJ2-3; D remains ambiguous. Germline loops: CDR1 PRHDT, CDR2 FYEKMQ (reference sequence). This CDR3 has 13 amino acids. Trimming left V 0 bases short and J 3 bases short, with 4 bases between. The DNA of the CDR3 is TGTGCCAGCAGCTTAGGTACAACAGATACGCAGTATTTT. This sequence encodes CASSLGTTDTQYF. Looking up the rest from reference TRBV13 and TRBJ2-3 gives the full variable domain: AAGVIQSPRHLIKEKRETATLKCYPIPRHDTVYWYQQGPGQDPQFLISFYEKMQSDKGSIPDRFSAQQFSDYHSELNMSSLELGDSALYFCASSLGTTDTQYFGPGTRLTVL.

This clone came up once. The genes are TRBV3-1 (or the pseudogene TRBV3-2) and TRBJ2-7; tentatively, D is TRBD2 (5 bases). This CDR3 contains 16 residues. Trimming left V 0 bases short and J 0 bases short, with 12 bases between. CDR1 and CDR2 from the germline V gene are LGHDT and YNNKEL (reference sequence). CDR3 sequence: CASSQDNSGSSYEQYF. The CDR3 bases are TGTGCCAGCAGCCAAGATAACAGCGGATCCTCCTACGAGCAGTACTTC.

The chain recombines TRBV6-5 with TRBJ1-2; TRBD1 aligns across 9 bases. The CDR3 totals 14 residues. The trim removed 6 bases at V and 5 bases at J, leaving 7 bases unmatched. Germline V CDR1 and CDR2: MNHEY, SVGAGI. The CDR3 DNA is TGTGCCAGCAGGCCTACAGGGGGCTCGTATGGCTACACCTTC. Its translation is CASRPTGGSYGYTF.

V is TRBV7-2 and J is TRBJ1-5; possible D gene TRBD1, 6 bases. The CDR3 contains 15 residues. V lost 4 bases and J 0 bases, leaving 10 bases between the germline ends. CDR1 and CDR2 from the germline V gene are SGHTA and FQGNSA. The CDR3 reads CASSWTALSNQPQHF. The CDR3 DNA reads TGTGCCAGCAGCTGGACAGCTCTTAGCAATCAGCCCCAGCATTTT. The variable domain in full, with the rest retrieved from reference TRBV7-2 and TRBJ1-5, is GAGVSQSPSNKVTEKGKDVELRCDPISGHTALYWYRQSLGQGLEFLIYFQGNSAPDKSGLPSDRFSAERTGGSVSTLTIQRTQQEDSAVYLCASSWTALSNQPQHFGDGTRLSIL.

The rearrangement uses TRBV18 and TRBJ1-1, with D possibly TRBD1 on 5 matching bases. CDR3 length equals 14 residues. Germline CDR1 reads KGHSH; CDR2 reads LQKENI. Trimming shortened V by 0 bases and J by 4 bases, and 9 bases separated the two germline ends. The DNA for the CDR3 is TGTGCCAGCTCACCACCCTGGGGCGGCACTGAAGCTTTCTTT. It specifies CASSPPWGGTEAFF. Based on the CDR3 plus reference TRBV18 and TRBJ1-1, the full variable domain is NAGVMQNPRHLVRRRGQEARLRCSPMKGHSHVYWYRQLPEEGLKFMVYLQKENIIDESGMPKERFSAEFPKEGPSILRIQQVVRGDSAAYFCASSPPWGGTEAFFGQGTRLTVV.

The V call is TRBV27, the J call TRBJ2-2; 8 nucleotides align to TRBD2. Unmatched junction bases numbered 8, after V lost 6 bases and J lost 5 bases. Germline V gene data show CDR1 as MNHEY and CDR2 as SMNVEV (reference sequence). This CDR3 spans 15 amino acids. The CDR3 DNA reads TGTGCCAGCAGCAGCAGCGGGAGTTGGACCGGGGAGCTGTTTTTT. Its translation: CASSSSGSWTGELFF.

V gene TRBV25-1 combines with J gene TRBJ2-7; D is ambiguous. Deletions cut 3 bases from V and 2 bases from J, with 14 bases between. CDR3 length: 15 residues. CDR1 and CDR2 (germline): MGHDK, SYGVNS. CDR3 DNA sequence: TGTGCCAGCAGTGAGACTGCAGCAGTACCCTACGAGCAGTACTTC. Protein product: CASSETAAVPYEQYF.

The rearrangement uses TRBV7-9 and TRBJ2-4, with D possibly being TRBD1 (5 bases). In germline, CDR1 is SEHNR, CDR2 FQNEAQ (reference sequence). The CDR3 sequence is 17 residues long. The V and J ends lost 1 base and 0 bases respectively, with 13 bases between them. CDR3 region: CASSLVIRTLAKNIQYF. The DNA of the CDR3 is TGTGCCAGCAGCTTAGTGATTAGGACATTAGCCAAAAACATTCAGTACTTC.